This T cell receptor beta chain was identified in a study of cytomegalovirus exposure and HLA in healthy donors. In the study overall: Counted in an early data release were approximately 80 million unique TCRs from HLA-typed donors.

PCR used 60 Vbeta primers and 13 Jbeta primers. Sequencing was performed with immunoSEQ multiplex PCR; in TCRdb, only in-frame clones are kept and a portion is missing. Of about 200,000 clones in the sample, about four fifths were seen once. Remarks on this clone: Antigen specificity is unknown.

The study, taken as a whole, reports: Cytomegalovirus association was listed for 150 or so TCR beta chains. Analyzed later, most CMV-associated TCR beta chains appeared HLA-restricted. The authors later found HLA-associated TCR beta chains more clonally expanded than equally common others.

The sample consisted of PBMCs. The sequence was obtained from a male donor in good health and CMV-seropositive.

Written as DNA, the CDR3 is TGCGCCAGCAGCATACAGGGATTAGTAAACAATGAGCAGTTCTTC. Translated, it gives CASSIQGLVNNEQFF. This chain links TRBV5-1 with TRBJ2-1; perhaps TRBD1 as D (6 bases). Between the trimmed V and J ends, which lost 4 bases and 5 bases, there was a span of 16 bases. Per germline, CDR1 SGHRS and CDR2 YFSETQ. The CDR3 length is 15 residues.